This T cell receptor (beta chain) was observed in a study of T and B cells in COVID-19 patients. Study observations and caveats: Patients with COVID-19 reportedly showed strongly skewed T cell receptor beta variable and joining gene usage. No sequencing was yet done of CD4+, regulatory or CD8+ subsets, or of SARS-CoV-2-responsive or tetramer+ sorted cells.

In the case of this clonotype: Antigen unknown.

Germline values: CDR1 LNHDA, CDR2 SQIVND (reference sequence). The CDR3 is made up of 17 amino acids. V lost 5 bases, J lost 7 bases, and 24 bases lay in between. Multiplex PCR with BIOMED2 TRB-A/B primer pools amplified TRB rearrangements. TCRdb re-analysed the multiplex PCR reads in MiXCR, keeping a single row per CDR3 protein. The sample lists about 14,000 distinct CDR3 sequences, around 30% seen once, with 6% to 7.5% in the top ten. From blood, roughly 250-550 ng of genomic DNA served as TRB template. The sequence came from a human donor who had recovered from COVID-19. The V gene is TRBV19, the J gene TRBJ1-5; D call uncertain. Sample: blood. CDR3 region: CASSSLRPTGIKQPQHF. DNA for the CDR3: TGTGCCAGTAGTTCTCTTCGACCGACGGGGATTAAGCAGCCCCAGCATTTT.